The clone carrying this TCR beta chain was counted a few times. No antigen is known for it. RNA transcripts were the template, and TCR beta CDR3 regions were amplified from them. Following a first-round RT-PCR that used HTBI primers, a second-round multiplex PCR was carried out. TCRdb ran MiXCR on the multiplex PCR reads and lists one entry per CDR3 protein. Of about 480,000 distinct CDR3 sequences listed, over 13% are singletons. The J segment lost 3 bases and the V segment lost 3 bases, leaving 8 bases of the junction unmatched. The CDR3 covers 15 residues. The data stem from a study of Graves' ophthalmopathy and Graves' hyperthyroidism. Whole-study results and caveats: Blood also held most thyroid clonotypes expanded above 0.001 frequency.

The gene calls are TRBV12-3 or TRBV12-4 and TRBJ2-7, with 7 bases identical to TRBD2. The receptor comes from a woman aged 25 to 39 with Graves' ophthalmopathy. The material sequenced was blood. This CDR3 is CASSFTGEGYYEQYF. CDR3 coding DNA: TGTGCCAGCAGTTTCACGGGGGAGGGCTACTACGAGCAGTACTTC.